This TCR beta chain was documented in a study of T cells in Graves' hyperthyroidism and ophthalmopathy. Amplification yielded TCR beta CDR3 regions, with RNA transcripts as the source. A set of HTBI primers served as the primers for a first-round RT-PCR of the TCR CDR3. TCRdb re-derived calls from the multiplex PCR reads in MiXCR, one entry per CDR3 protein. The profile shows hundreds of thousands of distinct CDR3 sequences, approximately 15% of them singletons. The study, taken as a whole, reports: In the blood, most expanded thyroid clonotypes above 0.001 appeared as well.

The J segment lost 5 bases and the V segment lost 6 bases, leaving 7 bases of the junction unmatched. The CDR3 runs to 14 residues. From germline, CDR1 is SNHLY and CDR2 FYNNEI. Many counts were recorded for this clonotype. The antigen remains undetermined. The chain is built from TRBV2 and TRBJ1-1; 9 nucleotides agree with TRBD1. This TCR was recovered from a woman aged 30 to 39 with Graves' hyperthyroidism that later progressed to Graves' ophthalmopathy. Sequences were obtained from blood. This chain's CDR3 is CASSYTGGATEAFF. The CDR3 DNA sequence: TGTGCCAGCAGCTATACAGGGGGCGCGACTGAAGCTTTCTTT.